These 25 T cell receptor beta chains originate from one sample sequenced in a study of long-term antiretroviral therapy in people with HIV. The libraries were made with immunoSEQ v3.0 at survey level. Only in-frame clones appear in the TCRdb table, and some are missing; sequencing was by immunoSEQ multiplex PCR. The sample yields about 19,000 clones, 79% seen once. The input for sequencing was unsorted PBMCs, taken at the start of antiretroviral therapy, before treatment. Every receptor here comes from a man between 18 and 29 years old with HIV.

The genes are TRBV28 and TRBJ2-7; TRBD2 aligns across 8 bases. The CDR3 is made up of 14 amino acids. V trimming: 1 base; J trimming: 4 bases; junction bases outside the gene matches: 3. Per the germline V gene, CDR1 is MDHEN and CDR2 is SYDVKM. The CDR3 region is CASSLSVAGYEQYF. The CDR3, as DNA: TGTGCCAGCAGTTTATCGGTAGCGGGGTACGAGCAGTACTTC.

V gene TRBV5-1 combines with J gene TRBJ2-1, with 9 bases that match TRBD1. The CDR3 has 16 residues. Germline CDR1 and CDR2: SGHRS and YFSETQ. With V trimmed by 4 bases and J by 4 bases, 9 bases remained unmatched. The CDR3 is CASSTGTGSIYNEQFF. DNA of the CDR3: TGCGCCAGCAGCACAGGGACAGGGTCGATATACAATGAGCAGTTCTTC.

The chain uses TRBV6-6 and TRBJ2-7, with TRBD2 matching 9 bases. Germline V CDR1 and CDR2: MNHNY, SVGAGI (reference sequence). Trimming took 6 bases from V and 3 from J; bases not matched to a gene: 12. The CDR3 contains 16 residues. CDR3 in DNA: TGTGCCAGCAGCCAAGGGGCGAGTAGCGGGAGCTACGAGCAGTACTTC. This encodes CASSQGASSGSYEQYF.

The CDR3 bases are TGTGCCAGCAGCGTAGGTGGACAGGGGAACTACGAGCAGTACTTC. Amino acid sequence: CASSVGGQGNYEQYF. The chain carries TRBV9 and TRBJ2-7; 9 positions match TRBD1. Germline loops: CDR1 SGDLS, CDR2 YYNGEE. The trim removed 0 bases at V and 3 bases at J, leaving 4 bases unmatched. The CDR3 is 15 amino acids.

V is TRBV29-1 and J is TRBJ2-7, with D uncertain. The germline V gene encodes CDR1 SQVTM and CDR2 ANQGSEA. Trimming pared 0 bases from V and 6 bases from J, leaving 15 bases between. This CDR3 has 14 residues. CDR3 nucleotide sequence: TGCAGCGTTGAAGATGGGCAGGATCAGCTCGAGCAGTACTTC. Translating gives CSVEDGQDQLEQYF.

The chain links TRBV28 to TRBJ2-1; tentatively, D is TRBD1 (6 bases). Germline V gene sequence: CDR1 MDHEN, CDR2 SYDVKM. This CDR3 comprises 15 residues. Trimming left V 5 bases short and J 1 base short, with 12 bases between. CDR3 residues: CASSPQGLSYNEQFF. CDR3 in DNA: TGTGCCAGCAGTCCTCAGGGGCTATCCTACAATGAGCAGTTCTTC.

The rearrangement joins TRBV28 to TRBJ2-7; the D gene is possibly TRBD1 (5 bases). This CDR3 is 13 amino acids long. V gave up 3 bases and J gave up 4 bases, with 10 bases separating them. Germline assignment: CDR1 MDHEN and CDR2 SYDVKM. CDR3 nucleotides: TGTGCCAGCAGTTTTAGGGGTTTGTACGAGCAGTACTTC. Its protein is CASSFRGLYEQYF. Full variable domain (missing parts from reference TRBV28 and TRBJ2-7): DVKVTQSSRYLVKRTGEKVFLECVQDMDHENMFWYRQDPGLGLRLIYFSYDVKMKEKGDIPEGYSVSREKKERFSLILESASTNQTSMYLCASSFRGLYEQYFGPGTRLTVT.

In DNA form, the CDR3 reads TGTGCCAGCAGCTTGGGGGTGAGCGGGAATGAGCAGTTCTTC. Translated: CASSLGVSGNEQFF. The rearrangement links TRBV11-2 to TRBJ2-1; TRBD2 might be the D (6 bases). This CDR3 comprises 14 residues. Per the germline V gene, CDR1 is SGHAT and CDR2 is FQNNGV. Trimming left V 3 bases short and J 7 bases short, with 13 bases between.

The chain employs TRBV2 and TRBJ2-7; no definite D call. This CDR3 comprises 13 residues. Trimming took 4 bases from V and 7 from J, leaving 14 bases between them. The germline V gene has CDR1 SNHLY and CDR2 FYNNEI. The CDR3 DNA sequence: TGTGCCAGCAGTGTGCAATCAATGGGGGAGCAGTACTTC. This gives the protein CASSVQSMGEQYF.

The CDR3 nucleotides read TGTGCCAGCAGTGACTCGATAGGGACAACCGGCTACACCTTC. Protein: CASSDSIGTTGYTF. The chain carries TRBV6-4 and TRBJ1-2, with D perhaps matching TRBD1 (6 bases). Germline CDR1 is MRHNA and CDR2 is SNTAGT. Deletions cut 0 bases from V and 8 bases from J, with 13 bases between. This CDR3 is 14 amino acids long.

The chain carries TRBV11-2 and TRBJ2-7, with D possibly matching TRBD1 (6 bases). CDR3 length equals 11 residues. With 5 bases removed from V and 6 bases from J, the gap between germline ends came to 8 bases. Germline V gene sequence: CDR1 SGHAT, CDR2 FQNNGV. CDR3 protein: CASSRTVEQYF. The CDR3 DNA is TGTGCCAGCAGCCGGACAGTCGAGCAGTACTTC.

V gene TRBV7-2 combines with J gene TRBJ2-7, with a tentative D call TRBD1 (5 bases). V was shortened by 2 bases and J by 0 bases, with 20 bases between the two germline ends. The germline gives CDR1 SGHTA, CDR2 FQGNSA. The CDR3 consists of 18 residues. The CDR3 reads CASSLNVHTTDFSYEQYF. CDR3 bases: TGTGCCAGCAGCTTAAACGTCCACACGACAGATTTCTCCTACGAGCAGTACTTC.

The genes are TRBV28 and TRBJ2-1; weak D call: TRBD1 (7 bases). The CDR3 loop spans 13 amino acids. Germline CDR1 reads MDHEN; CDR2 reads SYDVKM. The V gene lost 10 bases and the J gene lost 4 bases, with 14 bases spanning the gap. The CDR3: CATVQGTYNEQFF. DNA of the CDR3: TGTGCCACCGTACAGGGGACTTACAATGAGCAGTTCTTC.

This clone was seen just once. The chain recombines TRBV25-1 with TRBJ2-1; 7 positions agree with TRBD2. V was pared by 9 bases and J by 3 bases, with 8 bases of the junction left unmatched. The length of the CDR3 is 14 residues. The V gene's germline CDR1 is MGHDK and CDR2 SYGVNS. Here the CDR3 reads CASGFQRGYNEQFF. Written as DNA, the CDR3 is TGTGCCAGTGGTTTCCAGCGGGGCTACAATGAGCAGTTCTTC.

J is TRBJ1-1 and V is TRBV6-6, with a weak D call TRBD1 (6 bases). There are 16 residues in the CDR3. The germline V gene encodes CDR1 MNHNY and CDR2 SVGAGI (reference sequence). Trimming stripped 1 base from V and 4 bases from J, with 16 bases between. Here the CDR3 reads CASSYWAGVRVTEAFF. DNA for the CDR3: TGTGCCAGCAGTTACTGGGCAGGGGTCCGAGTCACTGAAGCTTTCTTT.

The CDR3 DNA reads as TGTGCCAGCAGTTTATCGGACTCCTACGAGCAGTACTTC. Translated: CASSLSDSYEQYF. The chain is built from TRBV27 and TRBJ2-7; no clear D. The CDR3 covers 13 residues. The germline gives CDR1 MNHEY, CDR2 SMNVEV (reference sequence). The ends were cut back, 0 bases at V and 0 bases at J, with 3 bases in the middle.

In its sample, this clone is large (0.1 to 1%). The CDR3 coding sequence is TGTGCCAGCAGCTCTACCCACGAGCAGTACTTC. This codes for CASSSTHEQYF. The rearrangement uses TRBV11-2 and TRBJ2-7; D is ambiguous. CDR3 length: 11 amino acids. V lost 4 bases, J lost 5 bases, and 6 bases lay in between. Germline V gene lookup returns CDR1 SGHAT and CDR2 FQNNGV.

This clone was seen just once. The chain has TRBV6-5 and TRBJ2-7, with D possibly matching TRBD1 (5 bases). Germline-derived CDR1 and CDR2 are MNHEY and SVGAGI. CDR3 length equals 13 residues. Trimming pared 5 bases from V and 12 bases from J, leaving 20 bases between. CDR3 loop: CASSATELDSLYF. CDR3 coding DNA: TGTGCCAGCAGTGCGACTGAATTAGACAGTCTGTACTTC.

V and J are TRBV30 and TRBJ2-5; 15 nucleotides match TRBD2. Germline loops: CDR1 GTSNPN, CDR2 SVGIG (reference sequence). This CDR3 is 15 amino acids long. Trimming at V came to 3 bases and at J to 7 bases, leaving 6 bases not matched to a gene. CDR3 in amino acids: CAWRPRTSGRVTQYF. For the CDR3, the DNA is TGTGCCTGGAGGCCCAGGACTAGCGGGAGGGTGACCCAGTACTTC. The variable domain in full, completed from reference TRBV30 and TRBJ2-5, reads SQTIHQWPATLVQPVGSPLSLECTVEGTSNPNLYWYRQAAGRGLQLLFYSVGIGQISSEVPQNLSASRPQDRQFILSSKKLLLSDSGFYLCAWRPRTSGRVTQYFGPGTRLLVL.

The count of this clone is one. This chain joins TRBV28 and TRBJ1-5; TRBD1 aligns across 7 bases. Per the germline V gene, CDR1 is MDHEN and CDR2 is SYDVKM. The CDR3 contains 14 residues. The V segment lost 10 bases and the J segment 3 bases; nucleotides outside the gene matches: 9. CDR3 region: CATTGGGSNQPQHF. The DNA for the CDR3 is TGTGCCACCACAGGAGGGGGCTCCAATCAGCCCCAGCATTTT.

This clone was counted once. The chain recombines TRBV29-1 with TRBJ2-7; D possibly corresponds to TRBD2 (6 bases). This CDR3 is built from 13 residues. Trimming pared 6 bases from V and 0 bases from J, leaving 12 bases between. Germline CDR1 SQVTM, CDR2 ANQGSEA. CDR3: CSVWDSSSYEQYF. The DNA of the CDR3 is TGCAGCGTATGGGACTCCTCCTCCTACGAGCAGTACTTC.

The chain recombines TRBV11-2 with TRBJ1-1; 8 nucleotides agree with TRBD1. The V segment lost 0 bases and the J segment 0 bases; nucleotides outside the gene matches: 6. Germline V gene lookup returns CDR1 SGHAT and CDR2 FQNNGV. This CDR3 comprises 17 residues. In DNA form, the CDR3 reads TGTGCCAGCAGCTTAGATCAGTCCAGGGGGCTGAACACTGAAGCTTTCTTT. This sequence encodes CASSLDQSRGLNTEAFF. The full variable domain, in which reference TRBV11-2 and TRBJ1-1 provide the parts outside the CDR3, is EAGVAQSPRYKIIEKRQSVAFWCNPISGHATLYWYQQILGQGPKLLIQFQNNGVVDDSQLPKDRFSAERLKGVDSTLKIQPAKLEDSAVYLCASSLDQSRGLNTEAFFGQGTRLTVV.

The V gene is TRBV7-9, the J gene TRBJ2-4, with D uncertain. Per germline, CDR1 SEHNR and CDR2 FQNEAQ (reference sequence). The CDR3 is 11 residues long. With 5 bases removed from V and 6 bases from J, the gap between germline ends came to 5 bases. The CDR3 DNA reads TGTGCCAGCAGCCGTGGAAACATTCAGTACTTC. It translates to CASSRGNIQYF.

The rearrangement joins TRBV7-8 to TRBJ1-2; 8 bases agree with TRBD1. CDR1 is SGHVS, CDR2 FQNEAQ, per germline. The CDR3 consists of 13 residues. Unmatched junction bases numbered 4, after V lost 3 bases and J lost 7 bases. The CDR3 is CASSFRTGTGYTF. CDR3 DNA sequence: TGTGCCAGCAGCTTTCGGACAGGGACTGGCTACACCTTC.

The chain joins TRBV5-1 to TRBJ2-1; 11 bases map to TRBD1. The CDR3 is made up of 15 amino acids. After removal of 4 bases from V and 6 bases from J, the junction contained 6 bases not matched to a gene. Per germline, CDR1 SGHRS and CDR2 YFSETQ. This CDR3 reads CASSPGQGARNEQFF. The DNA for the CDR3 is TGCGCCAGCAGCCCCGGACAGGGGGCGCGCAATGAGCAGTTCTTC.